The 2 T cell receptor beta chains presented below share a single source sample, sequenced in a study of cytotoxic CD8 clonotypes in ibrutinib-treated CLL. Data came from immunoSEQ multiplex PCR; TCRdb stores just in-frame clones and leaves some out. Among tens of thousands of clones listed, around 74% were seen once. The input for sequencing was PBMCs, taken at disease progression, from a patient treated with ibrutinib. The source of these receptors is a human donor with chronic lymphocytic leukemia.

This clone was observed a handful of times. This sequence joins TRBV27 and TRBJ1-5; D unclear. CDR3 length: 12 residues. With 3 bases removed from V and 7 bases from J, the gap between germline ends came to 7 bases. Germline CDR1 and CDR2: MNHEY and SMNVEV (reference sequence). The CDR3 region is CASSLAGQPQHF. The CDR3 DNA sequence: TGTGCCAGCAGTTTGGCGGGGCAGCCCCAGCATTTT.

On this clone: A junction end diverges from the germline sequence, so it may reflect a read error. V gene TRBV6-1 combines with J gene TRBJ2-1, with TRBD2 matching 10 bases. The germline V gene encodes CDR1 MNHNS and CDR2 SASEGT. The CDR3 sequence is 17 residues long. CDR3 region: CAISESRSLAGANEQFF. DNA of the CDR3: TGTGCCATCAGTGAGTCGCGGAGTCTAGCGGGGGCGAATGAGCAGTTCTTC.